This T cell receptor beta chain was profiled in a study of regulatory T cells in long-lasting Graves disease. General observations from the study: Among the persistent patients, approximately 2,900 public clonotypes were shared, more than the 850 to 1,000 shared among new patients.

Time point described: persistent/refractory GD, antithyroid drugs over 5 years with positive TRAb. RNA isolated from PBMCs was used to make the TCR library. Tubes containing EDTA received 8.5 to 9 milliliters of drawn peripheral blood. This clonotype was found many times. Its antigen is undetermined. Sequencing libraries for TCR beta were prepared with iRepertoire HTBI primers and Arm-PCR of CDR3 regions. TCRdb recomputed calls from the multiplex PCR reads with MiXCR, one row per CDR3 protein. The table lists about 460,000 distinct CDR3 sequences, 22% of them singletons. The sequencing used peripheral blood mononuclear cells (PBMCs), collected when the disease was refractory, from a patient treated with antithyroid drugs. This TCR was recovered from a female donor with Graves disease.

The CDR3 region has the DNA TGTGCCAGCAGCATCGGCCCCCGGATGGCCTACGAGCAGTACTTC. It specifies CASSIGPRMAYEQYF. The rearrangement links TRBV6-1 to TRBJ2-7; D remains ambiguous. This CDR3 comprises 15 residues. The ends were cut back, 6 bases at V and 2 bases at J, with 17 bases in the middle. Germline V gives CDR1 MNHNS, CDR2 SASEGT.